The sample holds a few counts of the clone carrying this T cell receptor beta chain. The record originates from a study of blood T cell repertoires in COVID-19. Study information: COVID-19 samples collected from the United States, Italy and Spain covered acute and convalescent phases. T cells, B-cell-depleted T cells, or PBMCs provided the cDNA or gDNA that served as material.

Methods used by the authors: Amplifying reference gene primers gave estimates of nucleated cell counts. Sequencing was performed with immunoSEQ multiplex PCR; in TCRdb, only in-frame clones are kept and a portion is missing. Clone size and the V and J calls come from that table; the DNA yielded D and trimming. This sample yields some 48,000 clones, of which around 86% are seen a single time; 14% to 15% belongs to the top ten. CDR1 and CDR2 (germline): SGHRS, YFSETQ. V was trimmed by 1 base and J by 3 bases, leaving 11 bases between them. The CDR3 is 14 residues long. Material: peripheral blood. The rearrangement joins TRBV5-1 to TRBJ2-7; tentatively, D is TRBD2 (5 bases). The clonotype was recovered from a human donor in a cohort sampled during active COVID-19. This CDR3 reads CASSLYRDVYEQYF. In DNA, the CDR3 is TGCGCCAGCAGCTTGTATCGGGATGTCTACGAGCAGTACTTC. Combining the CDR3 with reference TRBV5-1 and TRBJ2-7 gives the whole variable domain KAGVTQTPRYLIKTRGQQVTLSCSPISGHRSVSWYQQTPGQGLQFLFEYFSETQRNKGNFPGRFSGRQFSNSRSEMNVSTLELGDSALYLCASSLYRDVYEQYFGPGTRLTVT.